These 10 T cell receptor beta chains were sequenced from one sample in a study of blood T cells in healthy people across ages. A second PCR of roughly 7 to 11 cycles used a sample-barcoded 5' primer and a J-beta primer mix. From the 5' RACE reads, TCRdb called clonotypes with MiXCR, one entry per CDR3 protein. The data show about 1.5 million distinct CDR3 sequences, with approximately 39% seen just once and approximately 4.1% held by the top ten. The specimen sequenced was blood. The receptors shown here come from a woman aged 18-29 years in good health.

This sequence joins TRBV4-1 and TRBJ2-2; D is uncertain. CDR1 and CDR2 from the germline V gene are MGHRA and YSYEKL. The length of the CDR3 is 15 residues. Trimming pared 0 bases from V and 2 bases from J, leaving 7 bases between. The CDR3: CASSQDSPNTGELFF. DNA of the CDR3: TGCGCCAGCAGCCAAGATTCCCCCAACACCGGGGAGCTGTTTTTT.

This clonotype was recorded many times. The CDR3 sequence is CASSLGQGTTDTQYF. The DNA for the CDR3 is TGTGCCAGCAGCTTGGGTCAAGGGACCACAGATACGCAGTATTTT. The chain uses TRBV7-6 and TRBJ2-3; D tentatively reads TRBD1 or TRBD2 (5 bases each). Germline CDR1 SGHVS, CDR2 FNYEAQ. There are 15 residues in the CDR3. Trimming left V 3 bases short and J 2 bases short, with 12 bases between.

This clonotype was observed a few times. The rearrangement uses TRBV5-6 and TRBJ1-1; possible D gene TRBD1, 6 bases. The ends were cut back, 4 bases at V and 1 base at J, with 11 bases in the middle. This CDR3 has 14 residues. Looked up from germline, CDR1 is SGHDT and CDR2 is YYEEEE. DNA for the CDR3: TGTGCCAGCAGCAAGTGGACAGCGAACACTGAAGCTTTCTTT. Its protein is CASSKWTANTEAFF.

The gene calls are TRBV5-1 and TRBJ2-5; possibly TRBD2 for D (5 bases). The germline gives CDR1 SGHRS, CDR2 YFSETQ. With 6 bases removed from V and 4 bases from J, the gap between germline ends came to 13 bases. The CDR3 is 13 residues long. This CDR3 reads CASTLLGGETQYF. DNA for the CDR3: TGCGCCAGCACCCTACTAGGAGGAGAGACCCAGTACTTC.

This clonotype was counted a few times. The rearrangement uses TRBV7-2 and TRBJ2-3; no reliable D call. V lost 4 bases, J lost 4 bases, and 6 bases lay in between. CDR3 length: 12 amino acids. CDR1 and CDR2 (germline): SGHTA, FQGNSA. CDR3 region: CASSSYSDTQYF. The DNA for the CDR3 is TGTGCCAGCAGCTCGTACTCAGATACGCAGTATTTT.

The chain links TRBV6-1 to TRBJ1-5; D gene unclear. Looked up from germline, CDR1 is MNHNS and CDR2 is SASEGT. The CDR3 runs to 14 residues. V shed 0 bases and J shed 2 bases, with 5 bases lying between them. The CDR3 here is CASSEAGRNQPQHF. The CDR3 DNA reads TGTGCCAGCAGTGAAGCAGGGCGCAATCAGCCCCAGCATTTT.

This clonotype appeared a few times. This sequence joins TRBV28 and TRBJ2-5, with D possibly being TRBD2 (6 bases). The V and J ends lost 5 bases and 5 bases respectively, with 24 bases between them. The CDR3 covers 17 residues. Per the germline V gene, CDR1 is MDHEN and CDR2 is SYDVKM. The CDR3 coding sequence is TGTGCCAGCAGTAGTCTCAGACTCACTAGCCCCTACGAGACCCAGTACTTC. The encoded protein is CASSSLRLTSPYETQYF.

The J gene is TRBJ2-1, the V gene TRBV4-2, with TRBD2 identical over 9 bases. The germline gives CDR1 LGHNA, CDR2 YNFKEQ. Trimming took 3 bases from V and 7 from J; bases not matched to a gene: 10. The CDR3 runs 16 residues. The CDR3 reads CASSQEVAGAINEQFF. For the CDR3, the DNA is TGTGCCAGCAGCCAGGAGGTAGCGGGAGCCATAAATGAGCAGTTCTTC.

Written as DNA, the CDR3 is TGTGCCAGCAGCTCGGACTATGGGTACGAGCAGTACTTC. It is translated as CASSSDYGYEQYF. This rearrangement joins TRBV13 to TRBJ2-7, with D perhaps matching TRBD2 (6 bases). The CDR3 runs 13 residues. The V end lost 4 bases, the J end lost 4 bases, and 11 bases lay between the germline ends. Germline loops: CDR1 PRHDT, CDR2 FYEKMQ (reference sequence). Full variable domain (missing parts from reference TRBV13 and TRBJ2-7): AAGVIQSPRHLIKEKRETATLKCYPIPRHDTVYWYQQGPGQDPQFLISFYEKMQSDKGSIPDRFSAQQFSDYHSELNMSSLELGDSALYFCASSSDYGYEQYFGPGTRLTVT.

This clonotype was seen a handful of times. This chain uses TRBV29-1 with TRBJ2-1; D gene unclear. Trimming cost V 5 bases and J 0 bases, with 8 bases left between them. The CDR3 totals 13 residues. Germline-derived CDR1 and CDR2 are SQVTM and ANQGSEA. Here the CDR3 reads CSVHGSSYNEQFF. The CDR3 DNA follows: TGCAGCGTTCATGGAAGCTCCTACAATGAGCAGTTCTTC.